The 17 T cell receptor beta chains in this list originate from one sample, sequenced in a study of human T cells and chemical hapten exposure. The sample's time point: pre-sensitization, week 0. Treatment defined: therapeutic diphenylcyclopropenone sensitization with weekly scalp DPC. TCRdb re-derived calls from the RACE reads in MiXCR, one entry per CDR3 protein. The table lists 240,000 or so distinct CDR3 sequences, 8.6% of them singletons. The specimen comprised whole blood, sampled in connection with sensitization to the hapten diphenylcyclopropenone (DPC). All receptors derive from a woman aged 40-49 years with alopecia areata. Some clones in this sample may be carry-over from other donors' samples.

This sequence joins TRBV12-3 or TRBV12-4 and TRBJ2-4; D is unresolved. Trimming removed 3 bases at V and 7 bases at J, with 4 bases between. The CDR3 is 11 amino acids. CDR3 amino acids: CASSFSNIQYF. The CDR3 DNA reads as TGTGCCAGCAGTTTTAGTAACATTCAGTACTTC.

The chain couples TRBV2 to TRBJ2-1, with D unclear. The V and J ends lost 4 bases and 10 bases respectively, with 5 bases between them. Germline CDR1 is SNHLY and CDR2 is FYNNEI. This CDR3 has 10 amino acids. In nucleotides, the CDR3 is TGTGCCAGCAGTGTAACGGAGCAGTTCTTC. It codes for CASSVTEQFF.

This chain links TRBV5-1 with TRBJ2-5; 7 bases align to TRBD2. The CDR3 spans 15 residues. Unmatched junction bases numbered 9, after V lost 2 bases and J lost 5 bases. Per the germline V gene, CDR1 is SGHRS and CDR2 is YFSETQ. The CDR3 nucleotides read TGCGCCAGCAGCTTAGCGGGGCCCCTTGGGGAGACCCAGTACTTC. Translating gives CASSLAGPLGETQYF. Looking up the rest from reference TRBV5-1 and TRBJ2-5 gives the full variable domain: KAGVTQTPRYLIKTRGQQVTLSCSPISGHRSVSWYQQTPGQGLQFLFEYFSETQRNKGNFPGRFSGRQFSNSRSEMNVSTLELGDSALYLCASSLAGPLGETQYFGPGTRLLVL.

The chain uses TRBV2 and TRBJ2-4; 9 nucleotides line up with TRBD2. After removal of 6 bases from V and 7 bases from J, the junction contained 4 bases not matched to a gene. The germline CDR1 and CDR2 sequences are SNHLY and FYNNEI. The CDR3 contains 13 residues. The CDR3 region has the DNA TGTGCCAGCAGGGGACTAGCTGAGAACATTCAGTACTTC. It specifies CASRGLAENIQYF.

This clonotype was found a few times. The CDR3 is CASSEQGNTIYF. The CDR3 region has the DNA TGTGCCAGCAGCGAGCAGGGAAACACCATATATTTT. The chain combines TRBV7-2 with TRBJ1-3; D gene unclear. The germline gives CDR1 SGHTA, CDR2 FQGNSA. The CDR3 contains 12 residues. Trimming took off 5 bases at V and 4 bases at J, with 6 bases between the two ends.

The chain uses TRBV5-4 and TRBJ2-1; 7 nucleotides match TRBD2. Germline loops: CDR1 SGHNT, CDR2 YYREEE (reference sequence). V gave up 4 bases and J gave up 7 bases; unmatched junction bases: 17. The CDR3 is made up of 17 amino acids. CDR3 sequence: CASSPSWGRGSSNEQFF. The CDR3 DNA is TGTGCCAGCAGCCCTTCCTGGGGTCGCGGGAGCTCGAATGAGCAGTTCTTC. Supplemented by reference TRBV5-4 and TRBJ2-1, the full variable domain reads ETGVTQSPTHLIKTRGQQVTLRCSSQSGHNTVSWYQQALGQGPQFIFQYYREEENGRGNFPPRFSGLQFPNYSSELNVNALELDDSALYLCASSPSWGRGSSNEQFFGPGTRLTVL.

This clonotype turned up a few times. The CDR3 bases are TGTGCCAGCAGTTCGGGACAGGGCAGAGGGGGCACTGAAGCTTTCTTT. Translating gives CASSSGQGRGGTEAFF. This chain links TRBV12-3 or TRBV12-4 with TRBJ1-1; TRBD1 matches at 9 bases. The CDR3 consists of 16 residues. V shed 4 bases and J 4 bases; nucleotides not matched to a gene: 10.

The chain recombines TRBV28 with TRBJ1-6; possibly TRBD1 for D (5 bases). Trimming pared 7 bases from V and 16 bases from J, leaving 14 bases between. Germline loops: CDR1 MDHEN, CDR2 SYDVKM. This CDR3 is built from 11 residues. The CDR3 here is CASIGAGRLHF. The CDR3 coding sequence is TGTGCCAGCATCGGGGCCGGGAGACTCCACTTT.

This clonotype was observed many times. The gene calls are TRBV7-9 and TRBJ2-7; 13 nucleotides match TRBD2. The germline V gene encodes CDR1 SEHNR and CDR2 FQNEAQ (reference sequence). J was trimmed by 3 bases and V by 4 bases; bases with no gene match: 3. The CDR3 has 15 amino acids. The CDR3 loop reads CASSSGLAGFYEQYF. DNA for the CDR3: TGTGCCAGCAGCTCGGGACTAGCGGGATTCTACGAGCAGTACTTC. The variable domain in full, with the rest retrieved from reference TRBV7-9 and TRBJ2-7, is DTGVSQNPRHKITKRGQNVTFRCDPISEHNRLYWYRQTLGQGPEFLTYFQNEAQLEKSRLLSDRFSAERPKGSFSTLEIQRTEQGDSAMYLCASSSGLAGFYEQYFGPGTRLTVT.

The rearrangement joins TRBV7-9 to TRBJ2-1, with D possibly TRBD2 on 5 matching bases. The germline V gene has CDR1 SEHNR and CDR2 FQNEAQ (reference sequence). The CDR3 sequence is 16 residues long. Trimming stripped 5 bases from V and 4 bases from J, with 18 bases between. CDR3 loop: CASSPREADAYNEQFF. DNA of the CDR3: TGTGCCAGCAGCCCCCGAGAAGCGGACGCATACAATGAGCAGTTCTTC.

This clonotype has only a few counts. The gene calls are TRBV7-9 and TRBJ1-3; possibly TRBD1 for D (6 bases). The germline V and J ends were trimmed by 8 bases and 2 bases, with 22 bases remaining between them. This CDR3 has 17 amino acids. CDR1 is SEHNR and CDR2 is FQNEAQ in the germline V gene (reference sequence). CDR3 sequence: CASSRVRGRSPGNTIYF. The CDR3, as DNA: TGTGCCAGCTCGCGTGTCAGGGGTAGATCTCCTGGAAACACCATATATTTT. The full variable domain, completed using reference TRBV7-9 and TRBJ1-3, is DTGVSQNPRHKITKRGQNVTFRCDPISEHNRLYWYRQTLGQGPEFLTYFQNEAQLEKSRLLSDRFSAERPKGSFSTLEIQRTEQGDSAMYLCASSRVRGRSPGNTIYFGEGSWLTVV.

V and J are TRBV5-6 and TRBJ2-3; 7 nucleotides line up with TRBD2. Germline CDR1 reads SGHDT; CDR2 reads YYEEEE. This CDR3 comprises 15 residues. V dropped 2 bases and J dropped 2; count of bases not matched to a gene: 5. The CDR3 region is CASSFQRGLTDTQYF. Written as DNA, the CDR3 is TGTGCCAGCAGCTTTCAGCGGGGCCTCACAGATACGCAGTATTTT.

Ten or more counts support this clonotype. The chain carries TRBV7-9 and TRBJ2-5; 9 nucleotides align to TRBD1. Germline trimming cut 6 bases from V and 3 bases from J; bases unmatched to any gene: 11. The germline V gene has CDR1 SEHNR and CDR2 FQNEAQ (reference sequence). The CDR3 loop spans 16 amino acids. The CDR3 loop reads CASSSNRGPGEETQYF. The CDR3 DNA follows: TGTGCCAGCAGTTCAAACAGGGGGCCAGGGGAAGAGACCCAGTACTTC.

In its sample, this clonotype was seen a few times. J is TRBJ1-1 and V is TRBV20-1, with D unresolved. Deletions cut 0 bases from V and 3 bases from J, with 8 bases between. The length of the CDR3 is 13 residues. Germline values: CDR1 DFQATT, CDR2 SNEGSKA (reference sequence). In nucleotides, the CDR3 is TGCAGTGCTAGAGAGGGGAGCTACACTGAAGCTTTCTTT. Its protein product is CSAREGSYTEAFF.

This rearrangement joins TRBV5-1 to TRBJ2-3, with D perhaps matching TRBD2 (5 bases). The germline V gene encodes CDR1 SGHRS and CDR2 YFSETQ. V was trimmed by 4 bases and J by 1 base, leaving 10 bases between them. The CDR3 extends over 14 amino acids. DNA of the CDR3: TGCGCCAGCAGCCTACAGAGGGGCACAGATACGCAGTATTTT. Translated, it gives CASSLQRGTDTQYF. Looking up the rest from reference TRBV5-1 and TRBJ2-3 gives the full variable domain: KAGVTQTPRYLIKTRGQQVTLSCSPISGHRSVSWYQQTPGQGLQFLFEYFSETQRNKGNFPGRFSGRQFSNSRSEMNVSTLELGDSALYLCASSLQRGTDTQYFGPGTRLTVL.

This clonotype was seen many times. The rearrangement uses TRBV2 and TRBJ2-5; TRBD2 matches 11 bases. After removal of 4 bases from V and 4 bases from J, the junction contained 8 bases not matched to a gene. Germline lookup yields CDR1 SNHLY and CDR2 FYNNEI. This CDR3 is built from 16 residues. CDR3 nucleotide sequence: TGTGCCAGCAGTGCGACTAGCGGGAAGGTTACAGAGACCCAGTACTTC. Residues: CASSATSGKVTETQYF.

The table lists this clonotype with a few counts. The chain has TRBV10-3 and TRBJ2-7; 8 bases fit TRBD1. The CDR3 runs 12 residues. Germline CDR1 ENHRY, CDR2 SYGVKD. Losses at the gene ends were 5 bases for V and 5 bases for J; bases not matched to a gene: 2. The CDR3 nucleotides read TGTGCCATCAGTCGGACAGGGAACGAGCAGTACTTC. This sequence encodes CAISRTGNEQYF.